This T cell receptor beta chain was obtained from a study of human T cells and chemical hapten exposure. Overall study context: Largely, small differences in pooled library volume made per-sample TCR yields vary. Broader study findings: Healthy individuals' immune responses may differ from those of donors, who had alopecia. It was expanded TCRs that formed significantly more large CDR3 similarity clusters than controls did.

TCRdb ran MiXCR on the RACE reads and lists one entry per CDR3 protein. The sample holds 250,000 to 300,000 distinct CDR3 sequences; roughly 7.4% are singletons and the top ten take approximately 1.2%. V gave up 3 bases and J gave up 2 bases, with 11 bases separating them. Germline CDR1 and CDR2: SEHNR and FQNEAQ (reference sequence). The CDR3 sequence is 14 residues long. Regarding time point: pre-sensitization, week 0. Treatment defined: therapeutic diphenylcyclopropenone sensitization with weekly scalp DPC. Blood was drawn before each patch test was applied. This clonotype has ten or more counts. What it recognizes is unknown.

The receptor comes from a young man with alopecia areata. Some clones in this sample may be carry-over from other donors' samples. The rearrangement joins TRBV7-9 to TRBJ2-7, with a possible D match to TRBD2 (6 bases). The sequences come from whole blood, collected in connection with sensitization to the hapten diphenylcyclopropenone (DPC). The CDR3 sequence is CASSFGGLAYEQYF. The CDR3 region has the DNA TGTGCCAGCAGCTTCGGGGGTCTGGCCTACGAGCAGTACTTC.